The 6 T cell receptor beta chains below all came from one sample that was sequenced in a study of T cell repertoires in cytomegalovirus infection (dated by TCRdb to about 2019). The sample was run on an Illumina HiSeq 1500. TCRdb reanalyzed the raw reads on its own, using fastp at Q25 for trimming and MiXCR for clone calling, and kept in-frame beta chains. All rows with the same CDR3 protein become a single entry with the most common DNA and genes. The sample contains 100,000 to 150,000 distinct CDR3 sequences, approximately 9.2% of them found a single time. The ten largest account for around 10% of the sample. Sequencing input: PBMCs. All receptors derive from a human donor in good health (CMV status not recorded). Some clones in this sample may be carry-over from other donors' samples.

Many counts were recorded for this clonotype. The chain employs TRBV28 and TRBJ1-1; possible D gene TRBD1, 6 bases. The CDR3 length is 17 residues. Germline V CDR1 and CDR2: MDHEN, SYDVKM. V lost 3 bases and J 2 bases, leaving 19 bases between the germline ends. The CDR3 reads CASSLLGARGKNTEAFF. The DNA for the CDR3 is TGTGCCAGCAGTTTGTTGGGGGCGCGGGGTAAAAACACTGAAGCTTTCTTT.

V and J are TRBV3-1 and TRBJ2-5; 9 nucleotides line up with TRBD1. V shed 5 bases and J 3 bases; nucleotides not matched to a gene: 7. The CDR3 totals 15 residues. The germline gives CDR1 LGHDT, CDR2 YNNKEL (reference sequence). DNA for the CDR3: TGTGCCAGCAGCGACACAGGGGGCGCGGAAGAGACCCAGTACTTC. Encoded protein: CASSDTGGAEETQYF.

The chain combines TRBV29-1 with TRBJ2-5; TRBD1 might be the D (6 bases). Germline assignment: CDR1 SQVTM and CDR2 ANQGSEA. Trimming left V 8 bases short and J 1 base short, with 11 bases between. The CDR3 covers 12 residues. The CDR3 here is CSLGTLQETQYF. CDR3 nucleotides: TGCAGCCTCGGGACACTCCAAGAGACCCAGTACTTC.

This clonotype was recorded at least ten times. The rearrangement joins TRBV4-1 to TRBJ2-2; 9 bases line up with TRBD1. Trimming at V came to 4 bases and at J to 3 bases, leaving 9 bases not matched to a gene. The CDR3 is 17 residues long. Germline V gene data show CDR1 as MGHRA and CDR2 as YSYEKL. The CDR3 nucleotides are TGCGCCAGCAGCCGGAACTTGGGACAGGGCGACACCGGGGAGCTGTTTTTT. It yields the protein CASSRNLGQGDTGELFF.

The table lists this clonotype with many counts. The chain joins TRBV7-2 to TRBJ2-3; 9 bases fit TRBD2. This CDR3 has 15 amino acids. V lost 3 bases to trimming and J lost 6 bases; unmatched junction nucleotides: 7. Looked up from germline, CDR1 is SGHTA and CDR2 is FQGNSA. This CDR3 reads CASSLMRGGMDTQYF. In DNA, the CDR3 is TGTGCCAGCAGCTTGATGCGGGGGGGCATGGATACGCAGTATTTT.

CDR3 amino acids: CSVLRGSSEKLFF. CDR3 nucleotide sequence: TGCAGCGTTTTGAGAGGTTCCAGCGAAAAACTGTTTTTT. J is TRBJ1-4 and V is TRBV29-1; D not resolved. Trimming cost V 5 bases and J 8 bases, with 15 bases left between them. CDR3 length: 13 residues. The V gene's germline CDR1 is SQVTM and CDR2 ANQGSEA.